What follows are 27 T cell receptor beta chains derived from one specimen sequenced in a study of beta chain features in type 1 diabetes. General study results and limits: The study found moderately but significantly shorter TCRB CDR3s in all four CD4+ subsets of Type 1 diabetes patients.

Isolated RNA was reverse transcribed in full, so expressed TCRB transcripts were sequenced. Some clones are missing from TCRdb's copy, which holds only in-frame ones; the method was immunoSEQ multiplex PCR. Found here are about 740,000 clones, around an eighth of them singletons; the top ten hold about 0.02%. For these TCRs, the target antigens are not known. Sequencing was performed on naive CD4+ T cells from blood. The receptors were sampled from a man aged 18-30 years with type 1 diabetes.

A word on this clone: The sample carries other DNA sequences with the same CDR3. V usage is TRBV6-5 and J usage is TRBJ2-6, with D perhaps matching TRBD1 or TRBD2 (5 bases each). This CDR3 contains 15 residues. Germline V gene lookup returns CDR1 MNHEY and CDR2 SVGAGI. V gave up 3 bases and J gave up 4 bases, with 10 bases separating them. The DNA for the CDR3 is TGTGCCAGCAGTTATGAAGGGACGGGGGCCAACGTCCTGACTTTC. Amino acid sequence: CASSYEGTGANVLTF.

This rearrangement joins TRBV6-6 to TRBJ1-2; the D is unclear. Germline CDR1 and CDR2: MNHNY and SVGAGI (reference sequence). The CDR3 has 15 amino acids. Trimming cost V 6 bases and J 4 bases, with 18 bases left between them. CDR3 region: CASSPGIPRIYGYTF. DNA for the CDR3: TGTGCCAGCAGCCCTGGGATACCCCGGATCTATGGCTACACCTTC.

The table lists this clone with a few counts. The V gene is TRBV30, the J gene TRBJ1-6; TRBD1 matches 9 bases. Unmatched junction bases numbered 4, after V lost 3 bases and J lost 7 bases. This CDR3 has 14 amino acids. Germline V gene data show CDR1 as GTSNPN and CDR2 as SVGIG (reference sequence). The CDR3 spells CAWRTGTGNSPLHF. The CDR3, as DNA: TGTGCCTGGAGGACCGGGACAGGGAATTCACCCCTCCACTTT.

The CDR3 DNA sequence: TGCGCCAGCAGCATCACCGGGACAGGGTATGAAAAACTGTTTTTT. This translates into CASSITGTGYEKLFF. The chain uses TRBV5-1 and TRBJ1-4; TRBD1 matches at 9 bases. There are 15 residues in the CDR3. Germline trimming cut 4 bases from V and 6 bases from J; bases unmatched to any gene: 7. In germline, CDR1 is SGHRS, CDR2 YFSETQ.

In this sample, this clone turned up a few times. Different DNA sequences within this sample yield the same CDR3. In DNA, the CDR3 is TGCAGTGCTAGAGTTCCAGATACGCAGTATTTT. Its translation is CSARVPDTQYF. The chain uses TRBV20-1 and TRBJ2-3; D not resolved. CDR3 length: 11 residues. Germline lookup yields CDR1 DFQATT and CDR2 SNEGSKA (reference sequence). V was clipped by 1 base and J by 4 bases, with 3 bases between them.

Notes on this clone: An end of the junction differs from the germline gene, which may be a read error. The gene calls are TRBV13 and TRBJ1-4; 9 positions match TRBD1. This CDR3 comprises 14 residues. Germline assignment: CDR1 PRHDT and CDR2 FYEKMQ (reference sequence). As DNA, the CDR3 is TGTGCCAGCAGCCTAGGGACAGGGAGGGACAAACTGTTTTTT. Encoded protein: CASSLGTGRDKLFF.

CDR3: CASSLPTVVGHYGYTF. The CDR3 DNA reads as TGTGCCAGCAGTTTGCCTACAGTGGTGGGTCACTATGGCTACACCTTC. V usage is TRBV28 and J usage is TRBJ1-2, with D uncertain. Germline values: CDR1 MDHEN, CDR2 SYDVKM. The CDR3 is made up of 16 amino acids. Trimming left V 3 bases short and J 3 bases short, with 17 bases between.

This clone appeared a few times. The V and J genes are TRBV29-1 and TRBJ2-5; a possible D gene is TRBD2 (5 bases). CDR1 and CDR2 from the germline V gene are SQVTM and ANQGSEA. The CDR3 spans 12 residues. V dropped 8 bases and J dropped 1 base, with 11 bases sitting between them. CDR3 sequence reads: CSSGLIQETQYF. The CDR3 DNA reads TGCAGCAGTGGACTCATCCAAGAGACCCAGTACTTC.

This clone has just a few counts. This chain connects TRBV30 to TRBJ2-1; D may be TRBD1 (7 bases). The length of the CDR3 is 12 residues. Germline V gene lookup returns CDR1 GTSNPN and CDR2 SVGIG (reference sequence). DNA for the CDR3: TGTGGTTCAGGGGGGTCGTTGTATGAGCAGTTCTTC. Encoded protein: CGSGGSLYEQFF.

This sequence joins TRBV5-1 and TRBJ2-3; TRBD2 matches at 8 bases. Germline CDR1 SGHRS, CDR2 YFSETQ. CDR3 length: 16 residues. Trimming cost V 6 bases and J 2 bases; bases outside gene matches: 11. The CDR3 nucleotides read TGCGCCAGCATGGGGGCCGGGACTAGTGACACAGATACGCAGTATTTT. This translates into CASMGAGTSDTDTQYF.

The gene calls are TRBV30 and TRBJ1-1; D not resolved. V was shortened by 4 bases and J by 5 bases, with 17 bases between the two germline ends. The CDR3 extends over 14 amino acids. CDR1 is GTSNPN, CDR2 SVGIG, per germline (reference sequence). CDR3 in DNA: TGTGCCTGGACACTGACCGTGCCGGGTACTGAAGCTTTCTTT. Translated, it gives CAWTLTVPGTEAFF.

The chain recombines TRBV29-1 with TRBJ1-1; 7 bases map to TRBD1. The CDR3 runs to 15 residues. CDR1 and CDR2 (germline): SQVTM, ANQGSEA. J gave up 4 bases and V 1 base, and 9 bases lay outside the gene matches. CDR3 sequence: CSVEGGTGVGTEAFF. CDR3 in DNA: TGCAGCGTTGAAGGAGGTACAGGGGTAGGCACTGAAGCTTTCTTT.

This clone was seen only a few times. The J gene is TRBJ1-3, the V gene TRBV29-1, with unresolved D. CDR3 length: 14 amino acids. V lost 5 bases and J 0 bases, leaving 11 bases between the germline ends. Germline CDR1 reads SQVTM; CDR2 reads ANQGSEA. CDR3 bases: TGCAGCGTTACCCTGGACCTCTCTGGAAACACCATATATTTT. The encoded protein is CSVTLDLSGNTIYF.

This clone has just a few counts. The V and J genes are TRBV7-2 and TRBJ1-1, with TRBD1 matching over 7 bases. The CDR3 loop spans 13 amino acids. V lost 5 bases and J lost 7; bases outside the gene matches: 7. Germline-derived CDR1 and CDR2 are SGHTA and FQGNSA. CDR3 in DNA: TGTGCCAGCAGCACGCGAAGACAGGGTGAAGCTTTCTTT. This codes for CASSTRRQGEAFF.

In its sample, this clone was seen a few times. The gene calls are TRBV30 and TRBJ1-1, with 8 bases lining up with TRBD1. CDR1 and CDR2 from the germline V gene are GTSNPN and SVGIG (reference sequence). J lost 9 bases, V lost 0 bases, and 6 bases had no gene match. This CDR3 contains 13 residues. As DNA, the CDR3 is TGTGCCTGGAGTGTACGGGACAGGACGAAAGCTTTCTTT. Protein: CAWSVRDRTKAFF.

In this sample, this clone turned up a few times. This CDR3 is CASSGLVDTQYF. As DNA, the CDR3 is TGTGCCAGCAGTGGGTTAGTAGATACGCAGTATTTT. The V call is TRBV25-1, the J call TRBJ2-3; D unclear. Germline V gene lookup returns CDR1 MGHDK and CDR2 SYGVNS. Between the trimmed V and J ends, which lost 4 bases and 5 bases, there was a span of 7 bases. This CDR3 comprises 12 residues.

The rearrangement uses TRBV6-6 and TRBJ1-1; D gene ambiguous. The germline V gene encodes CDR1 MNHNY and CDR2 SVGAGI (reference sequence). V was cut by 1 base and J by 1 base, with 10 bases left in between. The CDR3 contains 15 residues. The CDR3 sequence: CASSYLGPKNTEAFF. CDR3 sequence (DNA): TGTGCCAGCAGTTACTTGGGCCCGAAGAACACTGAAGCTTTCTTT.

The sample holds a few counts of this clone. The chain joins TRBV28 to TRBJ2-7; D possibly corresponds to TRBD2 (6 bases). The CDR3 consists of 12 residues. With 8 bases removed from V and 0 bases from J, the gap between germline ends came to 8 bases. The V gene's germline CDR1 is MDHEN and CDR2 SYDVKM. CDR3 region: CASGTYSYEQYF. The CDR3, as DNA: TGTGCCAGCGGGACTTACTCCTACGAGCAGTACTTC.

This clone was detected a few times. The chain uses TRBV7-9 and TRBJ1-1; the match to TRBD1 covers 8 bases. The CDR3 loop spans 17 amino acids. The germline V gene encodes CDR1 SEHNR and CDR2 FQNEAQ (reference sequence). The junction had 13 bases not matched to a gene; V was cut back by 1 base and J by 6 bases. The DNA of the CDR3 is TGTGCCAGCAGCTTAGTTAGGGCCAGGGGGCAAGTACCTGAAGCTTTCTTT. Translation gives CASSLVRARGQVPEAFF.

This clone has more than one count but fewer than ten. This chain joins TRBV29-1 and TRBJ2-1; 9 bases agree with TRBD1. V lost 7 bases and J lost 8; bases outside the gene matches: 3. In germline, CDR1 is SQVTM, CDR2 ANQGSEA. The length of the CDR3 is 11 residues. In DNA form, the CDR3 reads TGCAGCGCCGGGGACAGGGATGAGCAGTTCTTC. Protein product: CSAGDRDEQFF.

J is TRBJ2-3 and V is TRBV5-1, with TRBD2 matching 9 bases. Per germline, CDR1 SGHRS and CDR2 YFSETQ. CDR3 size: 16 residues. After removal of 0 bases from V and 2 bases from J, the junction contained 4 bases not matched to a gene. This chain's CDR3 is CASSLVASGNTDTQYF. The CDR3 bases are TGCGCCAGCAGCTTGGTGGCTAGCGGGAACACAGATACGCAGTATTTT.

This clone was observed a few times. The chain uses TRBV25-1 and TRBJ2-5; D is perhaps TRBD1 (6 bases). V was trimmed by 6 bases and J by 4 bases, leaving 15 bases between them. The CDR3 runs 14 residues. CDR1 is MGHDK and CDR2 is SYGVNS in the germline V gene. The CDR3 DNA reads TGTGCCAGCAGCCCGACAGGAGGTCGAGAGACCCAGTACTTC. The encoded protein is CASSPTGGRETQYF.

This clone was seen a few times. The chain couples TRBV28 to TRBJ1-1; D possibly corresponds to TRBD1 (5 bases). Germline CDR1 MDHEN, CDR2 SYDVKM. The CDR3 is made up of 14 amino acids. The V end lost 6 bases, the J end lost 4 bases, and 15 bases lay between the germline ends. The DNA for the CDR3 is TGTGCCAGCAGGCTAGGGACCGGACTCACTGAAGCTTTCTTT. The encoded protein is CASRLGTGLTEAFF.

The chain is built from TRBV6-6 and TRBJ2-7; D is unresolved. The CDR3 totals 14 residues. The V and J ends lost 6 bases and 5 bases respectively, with 17 bases between them. Germline-derived CDR1 and CDR2 are MNHNY and SVGAGI (reference sequence). CDR3 DNA sequence: TGTGCCAGCAGCGCTCCTGGTAATTCGGACGAGCAGTACTTC. Encoded protein: CASSAPGNSDEQYF.

Only a few counts were recorded for this clone. This chain links TRBV18 with TRBJ1-2; unclear D gene. The length of the CDR3 is 13 residues. Deletions cut 2 bases from V and 4 bases from J, with 8 bases between. Germline assignment: CDR1 KGHSH and CDR2 LQKENI. The CDR3 DNA reads TGTGCCAGCTCACCAGAACAGCGCTATGGCTACACCTTC. Its protein product is CASSPEQRYGYTF. Filled out from reference TRBV18 and TRBJ1-2, the complete variable domain reads NAGVMQNPRHLVRRRGQEARLRCSPMKGHSHVYWYRQLPEEGLKFMVYLQKENIIDESGMPKERFSAEFPKEGPSILRIQQVVRGDSAAYFCASSPEQRYGYTFGSGTRLTVV.

This clone was seen a handful of times. The chain's CDR3 is CASNDIARDRVDNNSPLHF. Written as DNA, the CDR3 is TGTGCCAGCAACGACATAGCCCGGGACAGGGTTGACAATAATTCACCCCTCCACTTT. The V and J genes are TRBV2 and TRBJ1-6, with 9 bases identical to TRBD1. V dropped 7 bases and J dropped 5; count of bases not matched to a gene: 18. The CDR3 runs 19 residues. CDR1 and CDR2 from the germline V gene are SNHLY and FYNNEI.

V usage is TRBV28 and J usage is TRBJ1-5; D gene ambiguous. Trimming took 7 bases from V and 3 from J, leaving 19 bases between them. The CDR3 covers 16 residues. The germline V gene encodes CDR1 MDHEN and CDR2 SYDVKM. The CDR3 loop is CASTGHPGGNNQPQHF. CDR3 DNA sequence: TGTGCCAGCACTGGGCACCCCGGAGGGAACAATCAGCCCCAGCATTTT.